This T cell receptor beta chain is from a study of tumor-infiltrating lymphocytes in primary liver carcinoma. Overall study context: These were node-negative, non-metastatic T1-T3 tumors of about 4.2 to 11 cm. Whole-study findings and limits: Between tumor regions, pairs overlapped more than tumor-adjacent and tumor-blood pairs did. Appearing in all five tumor regions was true of only about 7.5-24% of top clones.

The CDR3 totals 12 residues. V gave up 7 bases and J gave up 0 bases, with 4 bases separating them. Starting material for RNA and DNA co-extraction consisted of about 19-32 mg of unsorted bulk tissue. There were over 85% viable tumor cells in every single sample of tumor. TCR beta cDNA was reverse-transcribed from roughly 520 ng of total RNA. The reaction used a constant-region primer and ProtoScript II reverse transcriptase. Amplification in three nested multiplex PCR rounds with slightly modified ARM-PCR gave rise to TCR beta libraries. Each of the first two PCR rounds ran approximately 11 cycles with TRBV1-TRBV30 forward and C-beta reverse primers. Using its own MiXCR run on the multiplex PCR reads, TCRdb lists one record per CDR3 protein. The data hold fewer than 150,000 distinct CDR3 sequences, with 50% to 65% observed a single time. This clonotype was found a few times. Its specificity is unknown. This may be a read error, as it is one base from a much larger clone. A read error is likely, as this CDR3 ends without the conserved phenylalanine or tryptophan.

The clonotype comes from a woman in her sixties or seventies with primary liver carcinoma and hepatitis B virus infection. The chain joins TRBV12-3 or TRBV12-4 to TRBJ1-3; unclear D gene. The sample comprised liver tumor tissue from sampling region 1. This sample's subset: tumor region T1, superior pole. CDR3 DNA sequence: TGTGCCAGCATCGTCTCTGGAAACACCATATATCTT. Residues: CASIVSGNTIYL.